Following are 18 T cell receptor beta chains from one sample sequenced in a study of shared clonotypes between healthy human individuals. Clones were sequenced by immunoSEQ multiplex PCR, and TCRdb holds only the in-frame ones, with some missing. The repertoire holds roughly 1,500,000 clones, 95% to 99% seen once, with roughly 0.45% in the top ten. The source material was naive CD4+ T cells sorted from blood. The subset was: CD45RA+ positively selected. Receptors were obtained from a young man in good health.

Written as DNA, the CDR3 is TGTGCCAGCAGCTTTCGCGGGGCGGGTAATGAGCAGTTCTTC. Translated: CASSFRGAGNEQFF. This sequence joins TRBV5-4 and TRBJ2-1; D perhaps matches TRBD2 (6 bases). CDR3 length equals 14 residues. Germline CDR1 reads SGHNT; CDR2 reads YYREEE (reference sequence). Between the trimmed V and J ends, which lost 2 bases and 7 bases, there was a span of 13 bases.

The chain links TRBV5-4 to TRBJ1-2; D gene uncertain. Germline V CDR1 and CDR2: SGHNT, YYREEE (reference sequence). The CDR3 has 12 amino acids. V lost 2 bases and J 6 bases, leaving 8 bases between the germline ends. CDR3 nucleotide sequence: TGTGCCAGCAGCTTAGAAAGGCATGGCTACACCTTC. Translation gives CASSLERHGYTF.

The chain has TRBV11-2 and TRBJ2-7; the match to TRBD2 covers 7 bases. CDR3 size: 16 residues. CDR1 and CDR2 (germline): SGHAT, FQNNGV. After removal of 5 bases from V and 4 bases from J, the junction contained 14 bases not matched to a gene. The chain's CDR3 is CASSKRALSGNYEQYF. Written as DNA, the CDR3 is TGTGCCAGCAGCAAGAGGGCCCTGAGCGGGAATTACGAGCAGTACTTC.

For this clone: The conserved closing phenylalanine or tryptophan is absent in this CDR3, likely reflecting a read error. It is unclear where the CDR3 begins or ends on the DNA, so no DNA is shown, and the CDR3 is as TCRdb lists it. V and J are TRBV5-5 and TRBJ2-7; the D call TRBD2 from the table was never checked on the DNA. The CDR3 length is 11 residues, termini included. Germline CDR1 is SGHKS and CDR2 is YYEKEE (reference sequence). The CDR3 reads CASSLGLASAY.

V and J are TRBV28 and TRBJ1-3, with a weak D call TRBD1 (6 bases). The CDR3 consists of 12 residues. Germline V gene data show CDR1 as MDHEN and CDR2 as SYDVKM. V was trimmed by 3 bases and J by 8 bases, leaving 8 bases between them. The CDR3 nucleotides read TGTGCCAGCAGTTTCAGGGGCGACACCATATATTTT. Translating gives CASSFRGDTIYF.

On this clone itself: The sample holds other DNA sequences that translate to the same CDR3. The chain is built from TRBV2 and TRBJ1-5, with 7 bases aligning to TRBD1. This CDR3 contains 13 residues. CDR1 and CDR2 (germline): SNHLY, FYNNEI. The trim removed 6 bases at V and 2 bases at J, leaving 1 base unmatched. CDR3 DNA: TGTGCCAGCAGAGGACAGGGCAATCAGCCCCAGCATTTT. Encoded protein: CASRGQGNQPQHF.

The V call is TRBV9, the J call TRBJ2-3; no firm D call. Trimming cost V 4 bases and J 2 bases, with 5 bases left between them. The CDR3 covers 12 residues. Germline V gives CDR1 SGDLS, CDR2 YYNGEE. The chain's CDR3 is CASSKATDTQYF. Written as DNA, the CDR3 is TGTGCCAGCAGCAAAGCCACAGATACGCAGTATTTT.

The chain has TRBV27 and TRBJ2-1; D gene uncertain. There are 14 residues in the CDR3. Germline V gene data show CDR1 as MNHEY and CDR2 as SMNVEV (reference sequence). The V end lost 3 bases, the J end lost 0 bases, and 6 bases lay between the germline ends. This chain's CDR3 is CASSFWDSYNEQFF. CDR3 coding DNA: TGTGCCAGCAGTTTTTGGGACTCCTACAATGAGCAGTTCTTC.

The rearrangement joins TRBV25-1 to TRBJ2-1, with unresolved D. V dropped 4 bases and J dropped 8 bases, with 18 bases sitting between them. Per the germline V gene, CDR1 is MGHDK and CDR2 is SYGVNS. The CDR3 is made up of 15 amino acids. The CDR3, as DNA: TGTGCCAGCAGTGTCGGACCCTCAACGACGGATGAGCAGTTCTTC. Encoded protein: CASSVGPSTTDEQFF.

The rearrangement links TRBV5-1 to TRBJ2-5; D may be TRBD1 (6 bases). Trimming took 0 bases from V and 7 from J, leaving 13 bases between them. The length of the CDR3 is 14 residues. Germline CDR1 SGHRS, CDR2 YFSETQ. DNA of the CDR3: TGCGCCAGCAGCTTGGGGACAGACTTGGGGACCCAGTACTTC. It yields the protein CASSLGTDLGTQYF. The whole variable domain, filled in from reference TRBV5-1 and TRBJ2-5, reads KAGVTQTPRYLIKTRGQQVTLSCSPISGHRSVSWYQQTPGQGLQFLFEYFSETQRNKGNFPGRFSGRQFSNSRSEMNVSTLELGDSALYLCASSLGTDLGTQYFGPGTRLLVL.

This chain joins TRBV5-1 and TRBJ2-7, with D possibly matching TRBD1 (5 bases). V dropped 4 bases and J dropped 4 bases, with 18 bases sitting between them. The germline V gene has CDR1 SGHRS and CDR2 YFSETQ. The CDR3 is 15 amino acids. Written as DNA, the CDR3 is TGCGCCAGCAGCGGGAAGGGGCGAGTTACGTACGAGCAGTACTTC. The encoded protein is CASSGKGRVTYEQYF.

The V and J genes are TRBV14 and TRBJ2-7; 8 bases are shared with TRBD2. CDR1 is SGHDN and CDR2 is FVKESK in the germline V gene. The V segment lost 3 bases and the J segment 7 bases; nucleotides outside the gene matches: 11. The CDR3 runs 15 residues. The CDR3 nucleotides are TGTGCCAGCAGCCAGTACCCGGGACTAGTAAAAGAGCAGTACTTC. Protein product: CASSQYPGLVKEQYF.

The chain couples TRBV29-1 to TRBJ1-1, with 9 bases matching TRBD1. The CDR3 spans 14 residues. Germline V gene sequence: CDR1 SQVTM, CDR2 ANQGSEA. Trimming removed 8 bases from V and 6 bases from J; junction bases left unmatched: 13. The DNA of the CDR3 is TGCAGCTCGAGACAGGGGGAAGGGGTATCTGAAGCTTTCTTT. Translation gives CSSRQGEGVSEAFF.

This chain's CDR3 is CASSQILTGLPYEQYF. CDR3 in DNA: TGCGCCAGCAGCCAAATTCTGACAGGGCTCCCCTACGAGCAGTACTTC. This rearrangement joins TRBV4-1 to TRBJ2-7; TRBD1 matches at 7 bases. The CDR3 has 16 residues. Germline loops: CDR1 MGHRA, CDR2 YSYEKL. The ends lost 2 bases at V and 2 bases at J; junction bases unmatched: 9.

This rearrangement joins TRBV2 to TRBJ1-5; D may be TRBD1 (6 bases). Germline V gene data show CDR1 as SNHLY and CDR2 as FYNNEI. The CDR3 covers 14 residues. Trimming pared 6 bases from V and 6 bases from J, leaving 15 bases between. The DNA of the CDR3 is TGTGCCAGCAGAGAAAGGGGGGGCCTTCAGCCCCAGCATTTT. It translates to CASRERGGLQPQHF.

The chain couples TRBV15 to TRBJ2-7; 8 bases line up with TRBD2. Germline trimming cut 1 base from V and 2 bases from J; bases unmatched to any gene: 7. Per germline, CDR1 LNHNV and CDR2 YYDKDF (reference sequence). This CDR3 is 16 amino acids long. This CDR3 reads CATSRVVTSEAYEQYF. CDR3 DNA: TGTGCCACCAGCAGAGTTGTGACTAGCGAGGCCTACGAGCAGTACTTC.

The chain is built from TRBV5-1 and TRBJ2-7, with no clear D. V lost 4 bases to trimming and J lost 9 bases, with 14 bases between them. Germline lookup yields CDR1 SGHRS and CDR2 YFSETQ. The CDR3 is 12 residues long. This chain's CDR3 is CASSVDGPLQYF. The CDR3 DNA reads TGCGCCAGCAGCGTGGACGGTCCTTTGCAGTACTTC.

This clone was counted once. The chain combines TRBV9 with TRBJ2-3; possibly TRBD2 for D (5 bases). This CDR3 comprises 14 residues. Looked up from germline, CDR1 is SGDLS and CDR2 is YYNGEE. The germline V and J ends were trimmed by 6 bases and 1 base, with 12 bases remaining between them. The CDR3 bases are TGTGCCAGCACCCCGGGGTCTCGCACAGATACGCAGTATTTT. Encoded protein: CASTPGSRTDTQYF.